The TCR beta chain described here comes from a study of blood T cell repertoires in COVID-19. Assay: immunoSEQ multiplex PCR; the TCRdb copy retains only in-frame clones and omits some. This sample has about 160,000 clones; about four fifths occur once, and the top ten carry 15% to 20%. With V trimmed by 6 bases and J by 2 bases, 8 bases remained unmatched. This CDR3 is 15 amino acids long. Germline V CDR1 and CDR2: ENHRY, SYGVKD. The sequence was collected from a man in his 60s who had recovered from COVID-19. The sample taken for sequencing was PBMCs or T cells enriched from blood (not recorded which). This chain uses TRBV10-3 with TRBJ1-2, with 8 positions matching TRBD1. CDR3 bases: TGTGCCATCAGCGAGACAGGGGACCCGAACTATGGCTACACCTTC. Its translation: CAISETGDPNYGYTF.